The clone carrying this T cell receptor beta chain was observed a few times. These data are taken from a study of blood T cell repertoires in COVID-19. Before being deemed recovered, Cohort 3 donors had two negative PCRs, clearance, or symptom resolution. The CDR3 totals 15 residues. Unmatched junction bases numbered 9, after V lost 3 bases and J lost 8 bases. In germline, CDR1 is LGHNA, CDR2 YNFKEQ. Methods used by the authors: Amplified reference gene primers provided the basis for estimating nucleated cell counts. TCRdb keeps only in-frame clones here, not all; method: immunoSEQ multiplex PCR. That table gives V, J and clone size, and the DNA gave D and trimming. The table records a few hundred thousand clones, 85% to 90% of them present only once.

The chain links TRBV4-2 to TRBJ1-2, with 10 bases aligning to TRBD1. Input material: PBMCs or T cells enriched from blood (not recorded which). The TCR originated in a woman aged 18-29 years who had recovered from COVID-19. The CDR3 loop is CASSQARQGANGYTF. In nucleotides, the CDR3 is TGTGCCAGCAGCCAGGCCAGACAGGGGGCAAACGGCTACACCTTC.